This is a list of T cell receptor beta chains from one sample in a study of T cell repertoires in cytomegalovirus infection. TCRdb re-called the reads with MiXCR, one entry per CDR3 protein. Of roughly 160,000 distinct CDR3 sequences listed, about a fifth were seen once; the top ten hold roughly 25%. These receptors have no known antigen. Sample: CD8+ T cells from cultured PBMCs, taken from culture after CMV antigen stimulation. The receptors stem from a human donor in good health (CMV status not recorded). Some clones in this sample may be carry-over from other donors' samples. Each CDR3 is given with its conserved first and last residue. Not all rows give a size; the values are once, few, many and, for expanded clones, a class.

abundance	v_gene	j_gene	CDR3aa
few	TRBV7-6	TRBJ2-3	CASYGGELTQYF
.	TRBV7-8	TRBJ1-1	CASSLGAGRTEAFF
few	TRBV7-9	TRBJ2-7	CASIEGLAPSYEQYF
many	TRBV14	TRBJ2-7	CASSGHTYEQYF
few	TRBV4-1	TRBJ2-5	CASSQGPGLGETQYF
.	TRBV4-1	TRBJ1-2	CASSQGGGGGRYGYTF
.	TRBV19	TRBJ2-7	CASSVGSLTYEQYF
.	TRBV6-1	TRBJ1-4	CASTVRLRNEKLFF
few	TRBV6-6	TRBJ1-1	CASSPGHMNTEAFF
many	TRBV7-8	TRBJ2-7	CASSLEVDYEQYF
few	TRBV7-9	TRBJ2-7	CASSPSGGGTESSYEQYF
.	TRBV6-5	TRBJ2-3	CASRRYAGVQGDTQYF
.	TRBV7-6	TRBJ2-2	CASSFKSGGGELFF
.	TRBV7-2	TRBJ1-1	CASSYMSYDDTEAFF
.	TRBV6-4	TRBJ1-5	CASSPQEISNQPQHF
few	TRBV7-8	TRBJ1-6	CASSLQGPSSYNSPLHF
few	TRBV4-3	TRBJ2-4	CASSQGHGVDIQYF
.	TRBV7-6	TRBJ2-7	CASSLKGGYSYEQYF
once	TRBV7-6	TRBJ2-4	CASSTTGTSGGVVTKNIQYF
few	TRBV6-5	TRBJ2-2	CASSRTAATGELFF
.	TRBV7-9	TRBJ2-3	CASSLDTGDTDTQYF
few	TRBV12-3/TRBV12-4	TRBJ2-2	CASSPHGGVTGELFF
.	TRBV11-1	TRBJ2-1	CASSGAGGSSYNEQFF
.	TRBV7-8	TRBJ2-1	CASSLEGTISPYNEQFF
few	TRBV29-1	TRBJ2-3	CSVVGQDTDTQYF
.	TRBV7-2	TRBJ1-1	CASSQRGSDVNPEAFF
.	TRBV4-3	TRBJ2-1	CASSPLQGSNEQFF
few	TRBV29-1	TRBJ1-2	CSVELPASYGYTF
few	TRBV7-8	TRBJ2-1	CACLTGSSYNEQFF
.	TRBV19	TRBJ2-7	CASSTTKEQYF
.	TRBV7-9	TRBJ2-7	CASSSVNDRVYEQYF
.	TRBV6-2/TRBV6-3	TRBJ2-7	CASSTRGRAYEQYF
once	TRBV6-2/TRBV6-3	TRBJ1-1	CANSYPWEGREAFF
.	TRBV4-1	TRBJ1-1	CASSSGQGATEAFF
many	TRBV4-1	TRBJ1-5	CASSQERAVHSNQPQHF
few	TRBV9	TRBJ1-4	CASSVGRVDEKLFF
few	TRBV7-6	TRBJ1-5	CASSLAQGLNQPQHF
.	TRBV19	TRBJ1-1	CASSIGTGVGTEAFF
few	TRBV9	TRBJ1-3	CASSVGGGADGNTIYF
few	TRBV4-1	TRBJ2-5	CASSQDPGVVRTQYF
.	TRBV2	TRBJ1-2	CASSEFNPDYTF
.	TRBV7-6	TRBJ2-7	CASVTGPGSYEQYF
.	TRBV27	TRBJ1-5	CASSKARTGDDQPQHF
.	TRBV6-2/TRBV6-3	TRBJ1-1	CASSYLVDRGHGNTEAFF
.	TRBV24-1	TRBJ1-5	CATSEITDRGSTWVVNQPQHF
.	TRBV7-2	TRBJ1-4	CASSLGHEKLFF
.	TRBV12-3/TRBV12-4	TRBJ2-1	CASRGAAWGNEQFF
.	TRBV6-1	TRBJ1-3	CASSGRALTGSLSGNTIYF
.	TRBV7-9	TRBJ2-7	CASSWSRDRSHEQYF
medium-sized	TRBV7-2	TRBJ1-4	CASSFRTGGEKLFF
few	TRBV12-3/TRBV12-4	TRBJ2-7	CASSQGQPYEQYF
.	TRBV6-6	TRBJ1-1	CASSYMGSTEAFF
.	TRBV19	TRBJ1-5	CASSISRNSNQPQHF
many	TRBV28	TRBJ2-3	CASSFEGARRTDTQYF
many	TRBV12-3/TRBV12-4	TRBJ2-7	CASSGGGPYEQYF
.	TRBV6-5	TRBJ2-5	CARSLEGETQYF
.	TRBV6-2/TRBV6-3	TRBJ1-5	CASSQSYSNQPQHF
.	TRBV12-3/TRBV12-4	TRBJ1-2	CASSLTVNYGYTF
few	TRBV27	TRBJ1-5	CASSLTASNQPQHF
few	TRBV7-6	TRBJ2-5	CASSLEVGVRDQETQYF